The 8 T cell receptor beta chains given below trace back to one sample, sequenced in a study of blood T cell repertoires in COVID-19. Assay: immunoSEQ multiplex PCR; the TCRdb copy retains only in-frame clones and omits some. The sample lists about 370,000 clones; 87% were seen once. The sequencing sample was made of peripheral blood. These receptors all come from a woman aged 25 to 39 with COVID-19, enrolled during active disease.

Concerning this clone itself: Additional DNA sequences in this sample encode the identical CDR3. The CDR3 sequence is CASSLAGGPYEQYF. The CDR3 nucleotides are TGTGCCAGCAGCTTAGCCGGCGGGCCCTACGAGCAGTACTTC. The chain is built from TRBV7-2 and TRBJ2-7, with D perhaps TRBD2 (5 bases). The germline CDR1 and CDR2 sequences are SGHTA and FQGNSA. V lost 0 bases, J lost 2 bases, and 8 bases lay in between. The CDR3 covers 14 residues. Together with reference TRBV7-2 and TRBJ2-7, the CDR3 gives the full variable domain: GAGVSQSPSNKVTEKGKDVELRCDPISGHTALYWYRQSLGQGLEFLIYFQGNSAPDKSGLPSDRFSAERTGGSVSTLTIQRTQQEDSAVYLCASSLAGGPYEQYFGPGTRLTVT.

This clone appeared a single time. The chain links TRBV19 to TRBJ2-2; TRBD2 is a possible D gene (6 bases). The V gene lost 0 bases and the J gene lost 4 bases, with 15 bases spanning the gap. The CDR3 contains 17 residues. Germline V gives CDR1 LNHDA, CDR2 SQIVND (reference sequence). The DNA for the CDR3 is TGTGCCAGTAGTATAGATCTCGGGGGAACGGGCACCGGGGAGCTGTTTTTT. It yields the protein CASSIDLGGTGTGELFF.

The chain recombines TRBV7-9 with TRBJ2-5, with 9 bases matching TRBD2. V dropped 5 bases and J dropped 5; count of bases not matched to a gene: 6. Per germline, CDR1 SEHNR and CDR2 FQNEAQ (reference sequence). The CDR3 has 14 amino acids. CDR3 DNA sequence: TGTGCCAGCAGCCCCAGACTAGCGGAGGAGACCCAGTACTTC. This gives the protein CASSPRLAEETQYF.

The chain links TRBV9 to TRBJ1-1; the D gene is possibly TRBD1 (6 bases). The germline gives CDR1 SGDLS, CDR2 YYNGEE. V lost 4 bases, J lost 4 bases, and 14 bases lay in between. CDR3 length: 14 residues. CDR3 nucleotides: TGTGCCAGCAGCCCACAGGGAGGGAGCACTGAAGCTTTCTTT. Translation gives CASSPQGGSTEAFF.

CDR3 amino acids: CASSFLQGPYEQYF. Here the CDR3 DNA reads TGTGCCAGCAGCTTTTTACAGGGGCCCTACGAGCAGTACTTC. This chain uses TRBV11-1 with TRBJ2-7; 7 bases match TRBD1. V gave up 3 bases and J gave up 2 bases; unmatched junction bases: 4. The CDR3 has 14 residues. The germline gives CDR1 SGHAT, CDR2 FQDESV (reference sequence). Full variable domain (missing parts from reference TRBV11-1 and TRBJ2-7): EAEVAQSPRYKITEKSQAVAFWCDPISGHATLYWYRQILGQGPELLVQFQDESVVDDSQLPKDRFSAERLKGVDSTLKIQPAELGDSAMYLCASSFLQGPYEQYFGPGTRLTVT.

This clone is a singleton in its sample. The chain carries TRBV24-1 and TRBJ2-1; TRBD2 matches 8 bases. V shed 6 bases, J shed 0 bases, and the junction held 6 bases outside the gene matches. The length of the CDR3 is 16 residues. From germline, CDR1 is KGHDR and CDR2 SFDVKD. As DNA, the CDR3 is TGTGCCACCAGTCACGGGAGCGGGGGCTCCTACAATGAGCAGTTCTTC. Residues: CATSHGSGGSYNEQFF.

This clone was detected once. The V and J genes are TRBV15 and TRBJ2-7; D may be TRBD2 (5 bases). In germline, CDR1 is LNHNV, CDR2 YYDKDF (reference sequence). V was trimmed by 1 base and J by 2 bases, leaving 9 bases between them. This CDR3 has 14 residues. The CDR3 coding sequence is TGTGCCACCAGCAGAGCCTCACTAGCCTACGAGCAGTACTTC. It is translated as CATSRASLAYEQYF.

The rearrangement links TRBV21-1 to TRBJ2-1; no DNA check was done on the table's D call, TRBD2. TRBV21-1 is assigned pseudogene status. This CDR3 contains 18 residues. The CDR3 reads CAPGGTHRGTSSYNEQFF. The CDR3 nucleotides read TGTGCACCCGGGGGAACCCACCGGGGGACGAGCTCCTACAATGAGCAGTTCTTC.